This TCR beta chain was retrieved from a study of a mutant IDH1 vaccine in newly diagnosed glioma. Study information: Averaging around 42 years of age, treated patients were roughly 60% male and 37.5% female. Those enrolled had earlier been treated with radiotherapy, temozolomide, or both, mostly both.

This clone was recorded a few times. Its target is not known. Profiled with immunoSEQ multiplex PCR; TCRdb holds only in-frame clones, not every one. The sample carries 95,000 to 100,000 clones, around 90% recorded once. Whole-study findings and limits: Detectable vaccine-induced immune responses arose in 93.3% of patients.

The CDR3 sequence is 15 residues long. Trimming took 5 bases from V and 0 from J, leaving 13 bases between them. CDR1 is SGHAT and CDR2 is FQDESV in the germline V gene (reference sequence). Time point specified: baseline, week 1 (first vaccination visit). Treatment denoted: pre-vaccination baseline after standard-of-care therapy. The donor cohort comprised cases of new WHO grade 3 or 4 IDH1-mutant, ATRX-lost astrocytoma. The chain has TRBV11-1 and TRBJ1-1; D remains unclear. The clonotype comes from a woman aged 45-65 years with glioma. Material: PBMCs, obtained from a glioma patient treated with radiotherapy, temozolomide or both. Here the CDR3 reads CASSMDRLMNTEAFF. As DNA, the CDR3 is TGTGCCAGCAGCATGGACCGACTGATGAACACTGAAGCTTTCTTT.